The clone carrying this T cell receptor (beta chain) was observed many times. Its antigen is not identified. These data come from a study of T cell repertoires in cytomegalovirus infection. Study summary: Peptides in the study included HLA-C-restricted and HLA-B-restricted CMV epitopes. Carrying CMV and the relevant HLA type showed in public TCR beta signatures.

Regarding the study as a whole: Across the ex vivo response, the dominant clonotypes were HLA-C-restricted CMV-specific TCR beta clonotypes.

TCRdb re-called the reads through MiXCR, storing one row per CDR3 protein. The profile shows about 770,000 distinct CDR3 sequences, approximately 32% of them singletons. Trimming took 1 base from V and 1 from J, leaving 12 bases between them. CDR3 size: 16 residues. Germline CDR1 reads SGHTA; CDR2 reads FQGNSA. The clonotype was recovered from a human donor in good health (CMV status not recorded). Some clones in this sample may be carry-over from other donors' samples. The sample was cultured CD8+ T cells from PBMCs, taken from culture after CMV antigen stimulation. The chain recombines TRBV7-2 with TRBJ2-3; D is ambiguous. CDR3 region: CASSLEGPYGTDTQYF. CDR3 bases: TGTGCCAGCAGCTTAGAAGGGCCCTATGGCACAGATACGCAGTATTTT.